This T cell receptor beta chain stems from a study of cytomegalovirus exposure and HLA in healthy donors. Notes on this clone: Its antigen is unknown.

Trimming took 4 bases from V and 4 from J; bases not matched to a gene: 1. Germline V gene data show CDR1 as SGHAT and CDR2 as FQNNGV. CDR3 length: 13 residues. The study's findings and limits: There were some public TCRs occurring in many donors, but most TCR sequences were rare. According to reports, the classifier identified cytomegalovirus status with high specificity and sensitivity. The tendency of first-cohort TCR clusters to co-occur in the 100 to 150 validation repertoires emerged from a later analysis.

Repertoires were generated with immunoSEQ multiplex PCR, while TCRdb's copy carries only in-frame clones and drops some. Here the sample spans about 200,000 clones, roughly 83% being singletons. The TCR comes from a young woman in good health and CMV-seronegative. The rearrangement joins TRBV11-2 to TRBJ2-1; 7 bases align to TRBD2. The sample taken for sequencing was PBMCs. The DNA for the CDR3 is TGTGCCAGCAGCTCTAGCGGTTACAATGAGCAGTTCTTC. Residues: CASSSSGYNEQFF.